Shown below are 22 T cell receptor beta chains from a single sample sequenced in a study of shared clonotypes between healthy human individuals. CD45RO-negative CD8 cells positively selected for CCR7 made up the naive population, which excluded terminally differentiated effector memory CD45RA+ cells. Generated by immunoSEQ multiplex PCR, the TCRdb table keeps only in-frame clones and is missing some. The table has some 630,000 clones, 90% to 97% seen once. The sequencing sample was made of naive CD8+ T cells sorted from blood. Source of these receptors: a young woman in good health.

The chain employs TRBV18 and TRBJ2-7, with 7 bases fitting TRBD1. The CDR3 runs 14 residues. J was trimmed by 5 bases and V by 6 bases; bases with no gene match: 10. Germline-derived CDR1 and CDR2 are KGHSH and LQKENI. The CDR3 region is CASSPTDRYDEQYF. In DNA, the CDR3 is TGTGCCAGCTCCCCCACGGACAGGTACGACGAGCAGTACTTC. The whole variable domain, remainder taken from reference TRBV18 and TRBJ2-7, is NAGVMQNPRHLVRRRGQEARLRCSPMKGHSHVYWYRQLPEEGLKFMVYLQKENIIDESGMPKERFSAEFPKEGPSILRIQQVVRGDSAAYFCASSPTDRYDEQYFGPGTRLTVT.

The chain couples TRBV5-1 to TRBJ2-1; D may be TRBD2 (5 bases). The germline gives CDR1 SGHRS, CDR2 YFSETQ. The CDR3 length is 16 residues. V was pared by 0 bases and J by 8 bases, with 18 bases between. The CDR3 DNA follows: TGCGCCAGCAGCTTGGAGCGGACCCCTCCTGGCGATGAGCAGTTCTTC. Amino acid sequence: CASSLERTPPGDEQFF.

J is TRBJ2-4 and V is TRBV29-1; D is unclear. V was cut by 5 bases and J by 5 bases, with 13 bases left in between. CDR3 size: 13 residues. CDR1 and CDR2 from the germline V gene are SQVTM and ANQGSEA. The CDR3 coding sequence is TGCAGCGTTTGTACCCTTGGACAAAACATTCAGTACTTC. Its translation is CSVCTLGQNIQYF.

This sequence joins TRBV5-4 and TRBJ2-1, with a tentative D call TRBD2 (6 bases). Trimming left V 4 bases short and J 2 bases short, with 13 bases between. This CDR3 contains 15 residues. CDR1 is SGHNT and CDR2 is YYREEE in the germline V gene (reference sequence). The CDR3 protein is CASSVLGEAYNEQFF. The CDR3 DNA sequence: TGTGCCAGCAGCGTGCTGGGGGAGGCCTACAATGAGCAGTTCTTC. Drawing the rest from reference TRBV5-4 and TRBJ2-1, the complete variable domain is ETGVTQSPTHLIKTRGQQVTLRCSSQSGHNTVSWYQQALGQGPQFIFQYYREEENGRGNFPPRFSGLQFPNYSSELNVNALELDDSALYLCASSVLGEAYNEQFFGPGTRLTVL.

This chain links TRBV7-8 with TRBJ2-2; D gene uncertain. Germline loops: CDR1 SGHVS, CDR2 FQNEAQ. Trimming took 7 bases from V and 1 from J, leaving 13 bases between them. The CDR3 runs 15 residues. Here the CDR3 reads CASNIGLGNTGELFF. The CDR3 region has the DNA TGTGCCAGCAACATCGGGCTCGGGAACACCGGGGAGCTGTTTTTT.

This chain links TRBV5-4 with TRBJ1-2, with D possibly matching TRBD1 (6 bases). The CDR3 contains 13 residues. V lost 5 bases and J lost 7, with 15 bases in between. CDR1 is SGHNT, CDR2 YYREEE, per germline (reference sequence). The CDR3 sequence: CASRSTGSSGYTF. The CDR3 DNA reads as TGTGCCAGCAGATCAACAGGGTCTTCTGGCTACACCTTC.

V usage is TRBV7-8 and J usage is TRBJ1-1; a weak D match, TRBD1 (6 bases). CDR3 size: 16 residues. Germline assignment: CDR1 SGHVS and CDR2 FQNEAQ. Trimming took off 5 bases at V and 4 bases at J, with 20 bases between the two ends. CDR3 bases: TGTGCCAGCAGCCCCCCGGACAGCCTATTTCCCACTGAAGCTTTCTTT. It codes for CASSPPDSLFPTEAFF.

CDR3 protein: CASSLSFGVQPQHF. CDR3 nucleotide sequence: TGTGCCAGCAGTTTATCGTTCGGGGTTCAGCCCCAGCATTTT. V gene TRBV27 combines with J gene TRBJ1-5; D gene uncertain. CDR1 MNHEY and CDR2 SMNVEV come from the germline V gene (reference sequence). Trimming pared 0 bases from V and 6 bases from J, leaving 9 bases between. The CDR3 covers 14 residues.

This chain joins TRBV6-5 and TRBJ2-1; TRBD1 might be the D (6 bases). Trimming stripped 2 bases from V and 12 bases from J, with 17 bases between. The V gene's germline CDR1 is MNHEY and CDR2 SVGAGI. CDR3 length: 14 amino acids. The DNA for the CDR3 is TGTGCCAGCAGTTACGCCACGGGCCAGGGGACGCAGTTCTTC. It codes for CASSYATGQGTQFF.

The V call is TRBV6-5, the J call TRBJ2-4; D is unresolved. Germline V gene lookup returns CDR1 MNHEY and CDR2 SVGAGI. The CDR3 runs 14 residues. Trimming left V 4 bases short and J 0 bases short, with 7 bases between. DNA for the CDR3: TGTGCCAGCAGTTCCGACCCAGCCAAAAACATTCAGTACTTC. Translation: CASSSDPAKNIQYF.

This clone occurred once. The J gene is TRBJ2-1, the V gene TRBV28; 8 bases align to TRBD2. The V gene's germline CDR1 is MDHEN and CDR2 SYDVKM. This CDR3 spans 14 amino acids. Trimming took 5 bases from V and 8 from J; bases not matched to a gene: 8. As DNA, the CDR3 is TGTGCCAGCAGTGCACCGGGACTAGGGGATGAGCAGTTCTTC. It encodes CASSAPGLGDEQFF.

CDR3 DNA sequence: TGTGCCAGCAGCTCATTCCAGCCCGGGGAGCTGTTTTTT. Its protein is CASSSFQPGELFF. The genes are TRBV5-6 and TRBJ2-2; D gene ambiguous. Germline CDR1 SGHDT, CDR2 YYEEEE. The V end lost 3 bases, the J end lost 6 bases, and 9 bases lay between the germline ends. CDR3 length: 13 amino acids.

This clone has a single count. In DNA, the CDR3 is TGTGCCAGCAGCCAATTCGGAGGGCCGGTGGGGGAGCAGTACTTC. Protein: CASSQFGGPVGEQYF. The chain has TRBV14 and TRBJ2-7; a possible D gene is TRBD2 (6 bases). The germline CDR1 and CDR2 sequences are SGHDN and FVKESK. The V end was cut by 2 bases, the J end by 7 bases, with 18 bases between. CDR3 length: 15 amino acids.

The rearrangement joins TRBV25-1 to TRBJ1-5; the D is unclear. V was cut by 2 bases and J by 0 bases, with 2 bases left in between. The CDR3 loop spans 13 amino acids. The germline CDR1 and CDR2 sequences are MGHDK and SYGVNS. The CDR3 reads CASSETSNQPQHF. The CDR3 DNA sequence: TGTGCCAGCAGTGAAACTAGCAATCAGCCCCAGCATTTT.

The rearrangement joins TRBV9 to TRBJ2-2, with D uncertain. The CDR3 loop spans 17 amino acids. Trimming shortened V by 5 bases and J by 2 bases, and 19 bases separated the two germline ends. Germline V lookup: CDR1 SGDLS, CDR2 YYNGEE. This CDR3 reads CASSPEWVVGNTGELFF. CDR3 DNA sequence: TGTGCCAGCAGTCCTGAGTGGGTAGTCGGTAACACCGGGGAGCTGTTTTTT.

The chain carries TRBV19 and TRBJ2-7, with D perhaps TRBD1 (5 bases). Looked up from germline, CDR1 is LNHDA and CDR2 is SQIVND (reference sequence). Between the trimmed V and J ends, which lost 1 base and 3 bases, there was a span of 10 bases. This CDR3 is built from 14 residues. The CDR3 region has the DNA TGTGCCAGTAGTATAGTACCAGGGTACTACGAGCAGTACTTC. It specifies CASSIVPGYYEQYF.

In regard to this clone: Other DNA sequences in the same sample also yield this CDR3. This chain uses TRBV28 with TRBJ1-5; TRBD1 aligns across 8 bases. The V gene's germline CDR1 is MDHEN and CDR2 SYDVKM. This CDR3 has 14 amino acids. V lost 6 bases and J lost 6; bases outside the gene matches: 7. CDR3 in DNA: TGTGCCAGCAGCCCTGACAGGGGAGGTCAGCCCCAGCATTTT. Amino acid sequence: CASSPDRGGQPQHF.

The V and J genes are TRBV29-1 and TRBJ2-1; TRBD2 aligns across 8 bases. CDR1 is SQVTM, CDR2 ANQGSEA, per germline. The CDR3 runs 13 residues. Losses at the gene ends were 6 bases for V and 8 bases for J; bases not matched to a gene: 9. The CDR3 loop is CSVDGGVNYEQFF. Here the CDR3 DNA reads TGCAGCGTGGACGGGGGGGTTAACTATGAGCAGTTCTTC.

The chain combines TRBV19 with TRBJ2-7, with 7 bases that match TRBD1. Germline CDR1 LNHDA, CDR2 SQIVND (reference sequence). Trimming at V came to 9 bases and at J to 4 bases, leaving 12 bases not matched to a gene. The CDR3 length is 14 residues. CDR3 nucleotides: TGTGCCAGAGGACCCTCTACAGGGGATTACGAGCAGTACTTC. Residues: CARGPSTGDYEQYF.

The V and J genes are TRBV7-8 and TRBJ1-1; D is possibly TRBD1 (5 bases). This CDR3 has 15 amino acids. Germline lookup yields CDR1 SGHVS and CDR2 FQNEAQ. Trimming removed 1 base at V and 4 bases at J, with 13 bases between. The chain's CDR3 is CASSLGGVRGTEAFF. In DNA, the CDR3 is TGTGCCAGCAGCTTAGGGGGGGTCCGGGGCACTGAAGCTTTCTTT. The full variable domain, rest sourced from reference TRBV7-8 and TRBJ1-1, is GAGVSQSPRYKVAKRGQDVALRCDPISGHVSLFWYQQALGQGPEFLTYFQNEAQLDKSGLPSDRFFAERPEGSVSTLKIQRTQQEDSAVYLCASSLGGVRGTEAFFGQGTRLTVV.

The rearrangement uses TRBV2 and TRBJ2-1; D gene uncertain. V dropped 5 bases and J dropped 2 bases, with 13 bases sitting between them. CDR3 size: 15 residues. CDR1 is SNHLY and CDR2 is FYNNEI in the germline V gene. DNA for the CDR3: TGTGCCAGCAGTTCGACCTACGGGCCCTACAATGAGCAGTTCTTC. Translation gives CASSSTYGPYNEQFF.

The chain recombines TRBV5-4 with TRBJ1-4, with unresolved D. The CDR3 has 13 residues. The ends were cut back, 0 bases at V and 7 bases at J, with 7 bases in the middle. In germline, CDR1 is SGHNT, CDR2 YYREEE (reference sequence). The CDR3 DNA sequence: TGTGCCAGCAGCTTGGCGGGGTCTGAAAAACTGTTTTTT. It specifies CASSLAGSEKLFF.